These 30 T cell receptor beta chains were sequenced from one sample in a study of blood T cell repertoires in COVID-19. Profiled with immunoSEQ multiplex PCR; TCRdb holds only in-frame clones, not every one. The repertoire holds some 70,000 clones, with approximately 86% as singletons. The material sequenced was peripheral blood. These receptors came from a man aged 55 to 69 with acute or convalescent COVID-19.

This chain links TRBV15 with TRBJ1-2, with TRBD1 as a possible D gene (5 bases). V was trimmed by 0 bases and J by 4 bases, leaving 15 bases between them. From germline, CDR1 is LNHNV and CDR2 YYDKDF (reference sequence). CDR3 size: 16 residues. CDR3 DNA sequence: TGTGCCACCAGCAGAGAACAGGTTCCCACCGTCTATGGCTACACCTTC. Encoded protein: CATSREQVPTVYGYTF.

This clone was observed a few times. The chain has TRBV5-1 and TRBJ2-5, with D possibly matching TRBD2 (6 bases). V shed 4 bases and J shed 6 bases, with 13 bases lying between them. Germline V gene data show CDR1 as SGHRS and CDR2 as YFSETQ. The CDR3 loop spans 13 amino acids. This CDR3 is CASSPLARQTQYF. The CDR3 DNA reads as TGCGCCAGCAGCCCACTAGCCAGGCAGACCCAGTACTTC.

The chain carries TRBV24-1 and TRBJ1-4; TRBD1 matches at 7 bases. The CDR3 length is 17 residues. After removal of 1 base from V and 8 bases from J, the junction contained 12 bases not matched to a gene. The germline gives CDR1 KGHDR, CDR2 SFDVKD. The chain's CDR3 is CATSDFGQTGLAEKLFF. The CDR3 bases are TGTGCCACCAGTGATTTCGGGCAGACAGGGTTGGCGGAAAAACTGTTTTTT.

The CDR3 reads CASSLGVAGAGGELFF. The CDR3 nucleotides are TGTGCCAGCAGCTTGGGAGTAGCGGGGGCCGGGGGGGAGCTGTTTTTT. This chain uses TRBV5-4 with TRBJ2-2; TRBD2 matches 9 bases. Germline loops: CDR1 SGHNT, CDR2 YYREEE (reference sequence). This CDR3 region has 16 residues. The trim removed 0 bases at V and 8 bases at J, leaving 8 bases unmatched.

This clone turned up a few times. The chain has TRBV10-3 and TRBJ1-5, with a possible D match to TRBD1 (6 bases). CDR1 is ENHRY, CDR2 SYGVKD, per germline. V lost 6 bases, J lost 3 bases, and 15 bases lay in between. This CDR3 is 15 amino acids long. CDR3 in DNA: TGTGCCATCAGGGACAGCGGAATTAACAATCAGCCCCAGCATTTT. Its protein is CAIRDSGINNQPQHF.

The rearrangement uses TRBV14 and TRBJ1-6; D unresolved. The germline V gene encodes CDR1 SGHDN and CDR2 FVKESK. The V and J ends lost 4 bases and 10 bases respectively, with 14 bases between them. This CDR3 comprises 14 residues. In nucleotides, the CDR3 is TGTGCCAGCAGCCTCGGGCCCCCGGGGTCACCCCTCCACTTT. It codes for CASSLGPPGSPLHF.

The CDR3 loop is CASSPRGSGGFSYEQYF. CDR3 in DNA: TGTGCCAGCAGTCCCCGTGGGTCGGGGGGCTTCTCCTACGAGCAGTACTTC. The V call is TRBV2, the J call TRBJ2-7, with D maybe TRBD2 (7 bases). V was pared by 5 bases and J by 0 bases, with 20 bases between. The CDR3 loop spans 17 amino acids. Germline CDR1 is SNHLY and CDR2 is FYNNEI.

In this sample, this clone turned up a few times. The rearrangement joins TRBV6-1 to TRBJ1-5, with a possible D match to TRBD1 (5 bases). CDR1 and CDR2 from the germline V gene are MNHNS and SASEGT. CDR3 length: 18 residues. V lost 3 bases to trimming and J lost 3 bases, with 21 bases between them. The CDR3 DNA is TGTGCCAGCAGTGAGCGGGGCTCGGCTCAAGCGGTCAATCAGCCCCAGCATTTT. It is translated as CASSERGSAQAVNQPQHF.

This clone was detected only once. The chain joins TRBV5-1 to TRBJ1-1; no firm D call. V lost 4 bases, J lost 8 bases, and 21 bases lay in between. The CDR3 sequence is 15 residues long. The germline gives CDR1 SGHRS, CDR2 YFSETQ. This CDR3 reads CASSPQVTGNAEAFF. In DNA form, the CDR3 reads TGCGCCAGCAGCCCCCAGGTCACCGGTAACGCGGAAGCTTTCTTT. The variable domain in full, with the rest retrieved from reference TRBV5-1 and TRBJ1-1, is KAGVTQTPRYLIKTRGQQVTLSCSPISGHRSVSWYQQTPGQGLQFLFEYFSETQRNKGNFPGRFSGRQFSNSRSEMNVSTLELGDSALYLCASSPQVTGNAEAFFGQGTRLTVV.

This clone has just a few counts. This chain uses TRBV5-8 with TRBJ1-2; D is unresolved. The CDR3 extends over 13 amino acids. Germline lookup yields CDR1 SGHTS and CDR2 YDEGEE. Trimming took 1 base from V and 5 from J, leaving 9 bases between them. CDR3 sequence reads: CASSLNRNYGYTF. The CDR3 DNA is TGTGCCAGCAGCTTGAATAGAAATTATGGCTACACCTTC.

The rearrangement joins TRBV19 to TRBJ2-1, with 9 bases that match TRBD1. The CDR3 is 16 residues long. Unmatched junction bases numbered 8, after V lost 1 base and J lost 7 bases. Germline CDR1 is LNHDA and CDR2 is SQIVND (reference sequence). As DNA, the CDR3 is TGTGCCAGTAGTATAGTTGTGGGACAGGGAAGTAATGAGCAGTTCTTC. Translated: CASSIVVGQGSNEQFF.

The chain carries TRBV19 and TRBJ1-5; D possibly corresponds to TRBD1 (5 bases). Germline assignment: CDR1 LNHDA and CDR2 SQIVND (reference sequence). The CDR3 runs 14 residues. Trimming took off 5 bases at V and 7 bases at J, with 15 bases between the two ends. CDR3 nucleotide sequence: TGTGCCAGTAGTGCACAGGTTCGGACCCAGCCCCAGCATTTT. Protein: CASSAQVRTQPQHF. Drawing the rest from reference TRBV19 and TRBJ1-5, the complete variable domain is DGGITQSPKYLFRKEGQNVTLSCEQNLNHDAMYWYRQDPGQGLRLIYYSQIVNDFQKGDIAEGYSVSREKKESFPLTVTSAQKNPTAFYLCASSAQVRTQPQHFGDGTRLSIL.

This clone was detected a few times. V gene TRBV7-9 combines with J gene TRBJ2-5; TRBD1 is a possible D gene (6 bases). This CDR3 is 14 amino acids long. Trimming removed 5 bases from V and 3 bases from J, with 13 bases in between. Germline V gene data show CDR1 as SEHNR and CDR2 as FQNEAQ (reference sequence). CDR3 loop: CASSPPGTKETQYF. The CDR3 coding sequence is TGTGCCAGCAGCCCACCCGGGACAAAAGAGACCCAGTACTTC.

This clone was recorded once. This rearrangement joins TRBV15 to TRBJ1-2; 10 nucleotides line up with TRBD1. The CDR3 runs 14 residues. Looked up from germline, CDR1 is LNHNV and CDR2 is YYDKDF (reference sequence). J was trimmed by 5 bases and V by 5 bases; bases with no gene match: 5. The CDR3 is CATSGGQGQYGYTF. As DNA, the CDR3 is TGTGCCACCAGCGGGGGACAGGGGCAGTATGGCTACACCTTC. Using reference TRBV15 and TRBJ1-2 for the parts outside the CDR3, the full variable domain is DAMVIQNPRYQVTQFGKPVTLSCSQTLNHNVMYWYQQKSSQAPKLLFHYYDKDFNNEADTPDNFQSRRPNTSFCFLDIRSPGLGDTAMYLCATSGGQGQYGYTFGSGTRLTVV.

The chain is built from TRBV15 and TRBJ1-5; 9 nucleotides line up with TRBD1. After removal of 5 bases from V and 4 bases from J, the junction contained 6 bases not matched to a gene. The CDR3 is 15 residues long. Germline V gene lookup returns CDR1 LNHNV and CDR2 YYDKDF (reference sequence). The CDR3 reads CATSARTGDNQPQHF. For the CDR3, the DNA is TGTGCCACCAGCGCCCGGACAGGGGATAATCAGCCCCAGCATTTT.

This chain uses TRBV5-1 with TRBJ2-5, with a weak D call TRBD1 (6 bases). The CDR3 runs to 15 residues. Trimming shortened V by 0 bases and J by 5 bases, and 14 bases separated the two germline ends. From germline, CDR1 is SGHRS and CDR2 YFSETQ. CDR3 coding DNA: TGCGCCAGCAGCTTGGATGGCAGGGGCTGGGAGACCCAGTACTTC. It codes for CASSLDGRGWETQYF.

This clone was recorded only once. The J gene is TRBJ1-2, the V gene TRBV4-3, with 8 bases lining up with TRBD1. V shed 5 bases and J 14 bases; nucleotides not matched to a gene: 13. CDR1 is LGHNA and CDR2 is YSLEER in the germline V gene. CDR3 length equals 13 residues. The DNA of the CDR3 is TGCGCCAGCAGCGTTCTAGGACAGGGATCCTTTACCTTC. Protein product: CASSVLGQGSFTF.

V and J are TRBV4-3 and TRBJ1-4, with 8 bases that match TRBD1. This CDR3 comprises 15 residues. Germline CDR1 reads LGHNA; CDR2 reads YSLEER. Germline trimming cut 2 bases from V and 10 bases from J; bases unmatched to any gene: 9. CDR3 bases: TGCGCCAGCAGCCAATCCGGACAGGGAGGAGTAAAACTGTTTTTT. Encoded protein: CASSQSGQGGVKLFF.

The CDR3 protein is CASSSGSFNGYTF. The CDR3 nucleotides are TGTGCCAGCAGTTCCGGGTCCTTTAATGGCTACACCTTC. The chain couples TRBV12-3 or TRBV12-4 to TRBJ1-2; D is unclear. The CDR3 runs to 13 residues. V dropped 4 bases and J dropped 6 bases, with 12 bases sitting between them.

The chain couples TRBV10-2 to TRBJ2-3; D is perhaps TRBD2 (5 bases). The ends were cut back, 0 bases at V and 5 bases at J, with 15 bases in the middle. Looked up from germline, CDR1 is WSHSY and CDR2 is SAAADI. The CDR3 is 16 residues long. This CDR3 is CASSESSTPGRDTQYF. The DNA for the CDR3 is TGCGCCAGCAGTGAGTCGTCCACCCCGGGGAGAGATACGCAGTATTTT.

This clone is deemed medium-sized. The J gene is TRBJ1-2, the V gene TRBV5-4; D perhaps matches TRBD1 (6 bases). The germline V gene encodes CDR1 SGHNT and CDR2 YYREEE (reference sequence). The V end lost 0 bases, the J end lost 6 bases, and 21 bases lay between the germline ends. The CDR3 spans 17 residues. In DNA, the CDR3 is TGTGCCAGCAGCTTGGGAGAGCGGGGACAAGGAAGCGATGGCTACACCTTC. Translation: CASSLGERGQGSDGYTF.

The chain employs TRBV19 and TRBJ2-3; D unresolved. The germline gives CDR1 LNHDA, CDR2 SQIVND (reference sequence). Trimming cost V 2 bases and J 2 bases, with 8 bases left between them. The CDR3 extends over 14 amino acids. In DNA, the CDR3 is TGTGCCAGTAGTATATTGCGGAACACAGATACGCAGTATTTT. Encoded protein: CASSILRNTDTQYF.

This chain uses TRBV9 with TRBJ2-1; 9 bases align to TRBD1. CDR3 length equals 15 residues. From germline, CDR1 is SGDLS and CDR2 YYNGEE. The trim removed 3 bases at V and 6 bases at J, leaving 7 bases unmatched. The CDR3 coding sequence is TGTGCCAGCAGCGCGGGACAGGGATACTTCAATGAGCAGTTCTTC. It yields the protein CASSAGQGYFNEQFF. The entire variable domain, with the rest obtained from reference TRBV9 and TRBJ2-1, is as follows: DSGVTQTPKHLITATGQRVTLRCSPRSGDLSVYWYQQSLDQGLQFLIQYYNGEERAKGNILERFSAQQFPDLHSELNLSSLELGDSALYFCASSAGQGYFNEQFFGPGTRLTVL.

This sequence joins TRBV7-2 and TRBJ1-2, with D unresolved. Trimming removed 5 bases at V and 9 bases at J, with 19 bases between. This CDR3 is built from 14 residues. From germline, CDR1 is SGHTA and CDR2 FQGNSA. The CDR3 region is CASSPDPSAGSYTF. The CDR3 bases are TGTGCCAGCAGCCCGGACCCCTCCGCGGGGAGCTACACCTTC.

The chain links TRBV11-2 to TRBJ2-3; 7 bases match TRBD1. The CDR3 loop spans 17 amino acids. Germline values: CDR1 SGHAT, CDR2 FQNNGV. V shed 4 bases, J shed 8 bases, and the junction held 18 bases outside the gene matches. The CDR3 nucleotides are TGTGCCAGCAGCTCCCCGAAAGAACAGGGGAAATATGGTACGCAGTATTTT. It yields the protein CASSSPKEQGKYGTQYF.

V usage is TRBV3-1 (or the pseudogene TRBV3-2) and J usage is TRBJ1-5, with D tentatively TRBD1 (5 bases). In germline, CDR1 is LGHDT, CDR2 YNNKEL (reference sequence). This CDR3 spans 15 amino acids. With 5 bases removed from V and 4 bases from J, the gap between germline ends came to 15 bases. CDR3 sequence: CASSARPRANQPQHF. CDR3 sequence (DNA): TGTGCCAGCAGCGCCCGCCCCAGGGCGAATCAGCCCCAGCATTTT.

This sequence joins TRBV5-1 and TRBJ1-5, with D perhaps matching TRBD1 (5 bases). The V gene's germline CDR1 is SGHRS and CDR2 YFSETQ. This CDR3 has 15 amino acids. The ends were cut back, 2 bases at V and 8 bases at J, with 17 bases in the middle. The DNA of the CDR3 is TGCGCCAGCAGCTTAGGGCAGGGACTCAAGGAGCCCCAGCATTTT. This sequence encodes CASSLGQGLKEPQHF.

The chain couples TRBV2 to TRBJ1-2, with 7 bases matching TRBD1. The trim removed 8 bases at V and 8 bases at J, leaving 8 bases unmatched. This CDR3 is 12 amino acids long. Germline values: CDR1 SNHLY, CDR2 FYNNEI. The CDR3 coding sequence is TGTGCCAGCGCGGAGGGGGCAGGCGGCTACACCTTC. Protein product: CASAEGAGGYTF.

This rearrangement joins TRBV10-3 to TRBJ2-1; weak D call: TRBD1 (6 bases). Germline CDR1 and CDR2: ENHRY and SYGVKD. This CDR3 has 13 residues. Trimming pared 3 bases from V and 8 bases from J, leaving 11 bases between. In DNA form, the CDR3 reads TGTGCCATCAGTGATCTGGGGGCCGATGAGCAGTTCTTC. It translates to CAISDLGADEQFF.

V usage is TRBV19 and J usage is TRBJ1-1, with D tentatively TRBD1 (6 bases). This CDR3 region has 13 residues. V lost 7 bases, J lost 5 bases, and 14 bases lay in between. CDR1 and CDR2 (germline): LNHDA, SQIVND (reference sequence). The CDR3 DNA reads TGTGCCAGTATAGAAGGGGGATGGACTGAAGCTTTCTTT. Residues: CASIEGGWTEAFF.